The 2 T cell receptor beta chains below come from one sample, sequenced in a study of T-cell memory formation after mild COVID-19. TCRdb itself ran the 5' RACE reads through MiXCR, one entry per CDR3 protein. This sample has 300,000 to 350,000 distinct CDR3 sequences, with 14% found just once. The sample taken for sequencing was PBMCs or a T cell subset sorted from them (not recorded which). Receptors were obtained from a man aged 18 to 30 who had mild COVID-19 (a few samples of this study predate the infection). Cell type and time point are not known.

This clonotype was counted a few times. This chain links TRBV3-1 with TRBJ2-5, with unresolved D. Trimming took off 3 bases at V and 1 base at J, with 9 bases between the two ends. Germline CDR1 is LGHDT and CDR2 is YNNKEL (reference sequence). The CDR3 length is 14 residues. The CDR3 DNA reads TGTGCCAGCAGCCACCAGTTAGCCCAAGAGACCCAGTACTTC. Amino acid sequence: CASSHQLAQETQYF.

The J gene is TRBJ2-3, the V gene TRBV7-8; D is unresolved. This CDR3 spans 15 amino acids. V lost 4 bases, J lost 1 base, and 12 bases lay in between. Germline V gene sequence: CDR1 SGHVS, CDR2 FQNEAQ. DNA of the CDR3: TGTGCCAGCAGCTCGCCGGAGAGACGCACAGATACGCAGTATTTT. It translates to CASSSPERRTDTQYF.